What follows is one T cell receptor (beta chain) and its context. Its specificity is unknown. This specimen belongs to a study of T cell repertoires in cytomegalovirus infection. CDR1 SQVTM and CDR2 ANQGSEA come from the germline V gene. V was clipped by 6 bases and J by 7 bases; unmatched bases: 10. This CDR3 region has 13 residues. Findings of the study overall: HLA-C-restricted CMV-specific TCR beta clonotypes prevailed in the ex vivo response.

TCRdb analysed the reads with MiXCR anew, one entry per CDR3 protein. Of hundreds of thousands of distinct CDR3 sequences in the sample, about 33% were seen once. This clonotype was sampled from a human donor in good health (CMV status not recorded). Some clones in this sample may be carry-over from other donors' samples. This chain uses TRBV29-1 with TRBJ2-7; 9 nucleotides match TRBD1. The sequencing used cultured CD8+ T cells from PBMCs, collected from culture after CMV antigen stimulation. CDR3 coding DNA: TGCAGCGTCCGGGACAGGGATGGGGGGGAGCAGTACGTC. Protein sequence: CSVRDRDGGEQYV.